Following are 10 T cell receptor beta chains from one sample sequenced in a study of T cells in Graves' hyperthyroidism and ophthalmopathy. Authors of the study amplified TCR beta CDR3 regions from RNA transcripts. With the HTBI primer set, the TCR CDR3 went through a first round of RT-PCR. MiXCR, applied by TCRdb to the multiplex PCR reads, yields one record per CDR3 protein. This sample yields 650,000 to 700,000 distinct CDR3 sequences, of which 17% are seen a single time; roughly 15% belongs to the top ten. Sequenced input: blood. The receptors were sampled from a man aged 50-59 years with Graves' hyperthyroidism.

Worth noting for this clonotype: This may arise from a read error, as a much more abundant clone is one base away. This chain uses TRBV12-3 or TRBV12-4 with TRBJ2-2; perhaps TRBD2 as D (6 bases). The CDR3 length is 15 residues. The CDR3 loop reads CASSSSTRRTGGLFF. The CDR3 nucleotides are TGTGCCAGCAGTTCATCGACCCGACGGACCGGGGGGCTGTTTTTT.

The sample holds many counts of this clonotype. This CDR3 is CASSPRQATYEQYF. The CDR3 DNA follows: TGTGCCAGCAGTCCTCGACAGGCTACCTACGAGCAGTACTTC. The chain has TRBV12-3 or TRBV12-4 and TRBJ2-7, with a possible D match to TRBD1 (6 bases). This CDR3 has 14 residues. V was shortened by 5 bases and J by 2 bases, with 13 bases between the two germline ends.

The V gene is TRBV20-1, the J gene TRBJ1-2; a possible D gene is TRBD1 (6 bases). Germline V gene lookup returns CDR1 DFQATT and CDR2 SNEGSKA (reference sequence). There are 11 residues in the CDR3. The CDR3 region is CLGTPNYGYTF. The CDR3 DNA sequence: TGCCTTGGGACACCTAACTATGGCTACACCTTC.

This chain uses TRBV10-3 with TRBJ2-3; tentative D call: TRBD2 (6 bases). Germline V gene sequence: CDR1 ENHRY, CDR2 SYGVKD. CDR3 length: 13 residues. Trimming took 10 bases from V and 4 from J, leaving 15 bases between them. In DNA form, the CDR3 reads TGTGCCACACGACGGGAGCCCCCAGATACGCAGTATTTT. It specifies CATRREPPDTQYF.

This sequence joins TRBV18 and TRBJ1-3; TRBD1 matches 9 bases. Germline assignment: CDR1 KGHSH and CDR2 LQKENI. Losses at the gene ends were 8 bases for V and 3 bases for J; bases not matched to a gene: 5. The CDR3 length is 14 residues. DNA for the CDR3: TGTGCCAGCGCGGACAGGGGAGTTGGAAACACCATATATTTT. As protein: CASADRGVGNTIYF.

At least ten counts were recorded for this clonotype. The chain employs TRBV2 and TRBJ1-3; D is perhaps TRBD1 (6 bases). The CDR3 runs to 17 residues. V was pared by 7 bases and J by 3 bases, with 22 bases between. Looked up from germline, CDR1 is SNHLY and CDR2 is FYNNEI. Here the CDR3 reads CASKTYRGRTGGNTIYF. For the CDR3, the DNA is TGTGCCAGCAAAACCTACCGGGGGCGCACAGGTGGAAACACCATATATTTT.

Many counts were recorded for this clonotype. This rearrangement joins TRBV5-6 to TRBJ2-7; D gene uncertain. With 1 base removed from V and 4 bases from J, the gap between germline ends came to 9 bases. Germline V gene sequence: CDR1 SGHDT, CDR2 YYEEEE. There are 13 residues in the CDR3. The CDR3 reads CASSLTATYEQYF. CDR3 nucleotide sequence: TGTGCCAGCAGCTTGACGGCTACTTACGAGCAGTACTTC.

This clonotype has at least ten counts. This sequence joins TRBV9 and TRBJ2-3; the D is unclear. V lost 4 bases and J lost 0, with 9 bases in between. This CDR3 spans 14 amino acids. The germline gives CDR1 SGDLS, CDR2 YYNGEE. Written as DNA, the CDR3 is TGTGCCAGCAGCCCCCAGTTTAGCACAGATACGCAGTATTTT. Translating gives CASSPQFSTDTQYF.

On this clonotype itself: At one of its ends the junction is not consistent with the germline gene, which may arise from a read error. This sequence joins TRBV20-1 and TRBJ2-5; 7 bases line up with TRBD2. In germline, CDR1 is DFQATT, CDR2 SNEGSKA (reference sequence). The CDR3 sequence is 15 residues long. The CDR3 loop is CSGMVPLANQETQSF. CDR3 bases: TGCAGTGGAATGGTGCCACTAGCGAACCAAGAGACCCAGTCCTTC.

This clonotype has a count of ten or more. The CDR3 spells CASSEDRGDNEQFF. The CDR3 DNA sequence: TGTGCCAGCAGTGAGGACAGGGGGGACAATGAGCAGTTCTTC. The chain employs TRBV2 and TRBJ2-1; 10 bases match TRBD1. V lost 3 bases, J lost 5 bases, and 1 base stayed unmatched. The CDR3 totals 14 residues. Germline-derived CDR1 and CDR2 are SNHLY and FYNNEI.